Shown below are 6 T cell receptor beta chains from a single sample sequenced in a study of cytomegalovirus exposure and HLA in healthy donors. This PCR relied on a set of 60 Vbeta primers and 13 Jbeta primers. Libraries were prepared by immunoSEQ multiplex PCR; TCRdb keeps only in-frame clonotypes and omits some of them. This sample has approximately 53,000 clones, with around 73% found just once. What was sequenced was PBMCs. These receptors originate from a woman between 35 and 50 years old in good health and CMV-seropositive.

The chain links TRBV6-4 to TRBJ1-6; D is unclear. The CDR3 has 15 residues. V lost 6 bases and J 8 bases, leaving 17 bases between the germline ends. Germline V CDR1 and CDR2: MRHNA, SNTAGT. CDR3 loop: CASRPLGGSHSPLHF. The CDR3 DNA follows: TGTGCCAGCAGGCCCCTAGGCGGGTCGCATTCACCCCTCCACTTT.

This clone was counted a few times. The CDR3 spells CASSTGYQETQYF. The CDR3 coding sequence is TGTGCCAGCAGCACAGGGTACCAAGAGACCCAGTACTTC. V gene TRBV6-5 combines with J gene TRBJ2-5, with D tentatively TRBD1 (6 bases). Trimming left V 6 bases short and J 0 bases short, with 8 bases between. This CDR3 spans 13 amino acids. CDR1 is MNHEY, CDR2 SVGAGI, per germline.

V is TRBV6-1 and J is TRBJ1-1; D not certain. Trimming took off 2 bases at V and 0 bases at J, with 10 bases between the two ends. Looked up from germline, CDR1 is MNHNS and CDR2 is SASEGT. The CDR3 runs 15 residues. The CDR3 nucleotides read TGTGCCAGCAGTGAAATTCAGGCAATGAACACTGAAGCTTTCTTT. Translated: CASSEIQAMNTEAFF.

This chain uses TRBV30 with TRBJ1-5; D perhaps matches TRBD1 (6 bases). Deletions cut 0 bases from V and 3 bases from J, with 12 bases between. This CDR3 contains 15 residues. Germline V CDR1 and CDR2: GTSNPN, SVGIG (reference sequence). For the CDR3, the DNA is TGTGCCTGGAGTGTGGGGGCAGGGACCAATCAGCCCCAGCATTTT. Translating it yields CAWSVGAGTNQPQHF.

V gene TRBV5-4 combines with J gene TRBJ1-2, with D perhaps TRBD1 (5 bases). CDR1 SGHNT and CDR2 YYREEE come from the germline V gene (reference sequence). The CDR3 covers 13 residues. The germline V and J ends were trimmed by 2 bases and 6 bases, with 11 bases remaining between them. The CDR3 sequence: CASSLPGRDGYTF. The CDR3 DNA follows: TGTGCCAGCAGCTTACCAGGGAGGGATGGCTACACCTTC.

The V and J genes are TRBV7-3 and TRBJ2-1; 8 bases match TRBD1. Trimming took 5 bases from V and 7 from J; bases not matched to a gene: 10. The CDR3 totals 15 residues. CDR1 SGHTA and CDR2 FQGTGA come from the germline V gene. The CDR3 DNA reads TGTGCCAGCAGCCTCGGGACAGGCTGGTGGAATGAGCAGTTCTTC. Translation gives CASSLGTGWWNEQFF.